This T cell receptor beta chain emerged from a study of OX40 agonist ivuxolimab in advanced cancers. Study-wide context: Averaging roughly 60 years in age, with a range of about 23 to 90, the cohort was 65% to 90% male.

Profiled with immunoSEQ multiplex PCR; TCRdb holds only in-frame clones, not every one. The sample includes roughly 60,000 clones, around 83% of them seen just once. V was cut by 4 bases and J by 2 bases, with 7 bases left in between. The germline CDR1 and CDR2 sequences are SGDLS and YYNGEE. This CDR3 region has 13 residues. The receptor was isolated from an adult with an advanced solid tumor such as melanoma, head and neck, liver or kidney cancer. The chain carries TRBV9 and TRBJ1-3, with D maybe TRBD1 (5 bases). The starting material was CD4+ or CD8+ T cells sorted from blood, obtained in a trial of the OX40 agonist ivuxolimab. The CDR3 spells CASSSGPGNTIYF. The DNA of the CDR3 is TGTGCCAGCAGCTCGGGACCTGGAAACACCATATATTTT.